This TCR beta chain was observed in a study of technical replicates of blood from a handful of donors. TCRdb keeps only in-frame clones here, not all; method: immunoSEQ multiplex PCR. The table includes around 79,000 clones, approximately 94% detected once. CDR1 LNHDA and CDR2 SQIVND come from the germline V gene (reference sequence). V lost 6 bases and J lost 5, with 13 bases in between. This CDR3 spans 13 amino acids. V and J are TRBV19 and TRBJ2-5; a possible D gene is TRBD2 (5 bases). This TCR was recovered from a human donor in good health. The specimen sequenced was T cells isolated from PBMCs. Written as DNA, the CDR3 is TGTGCCAGTAGGCCGTCGGGATTGGAGACCCAGTACTTC. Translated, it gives CASRPSGLETQYF.